In its sample, the clone carrying this TCR beta chain was seen many times. Its antigen is undetermined. The data were taken from a study of beta chain features in type 1 diabetes. The germline V and J ends were trimmed by 2 bases and 5 bases, with 22 bases remaining between them. The CDR3 spans 17 residues. From germline, CDR1 is SGHDT and CDR2 YYEEEE. The entirety of the isolated RNA underwent reverse transcription, so expressed TCRB transcripts were sequenced. Some clones are missing from TCRdb's copy, which holds only in-frame ones; the method was immunoSEQ multiplex PCR. This sample has hundreds of thousands of clones, with 11% to 15% found just once. Findings of the study overall: Type 1 diabetes patients showed a moderate but significant shortening of TCRB CDR3s in all four CD4+ subsets.

The TCR was taken from a man aged 25-40 years in good health. The sequencing sample was made of central memory CD4+ T cells from blood. This chain links TRBV5-6 with TRBJ1-1; D perhaps matches TRBD1 (6 bases). The CDR3 protein is CASSFIGGQMVRTEAFF. The CDR3 DNA sequence: TGTGCCAGCAGCTTTATCGGGGGGCAAATGGTTCGGACTGAAGCTTTCTTT.